This TCR beta chain came from a study of early T cells in non-severe SARS-CoV-2 infection. The protocol attached unique molecular identifiers to individual cDNA molecules. MiXCR was run by TCRdb on the 5' RACE reads, yielding one entry per CDR3 protein. The sample consists of some 89,000 distinct CDR3 sequences, 11% of them appearing once. Germline V gene data show CDR1 as MNHNS and CDR2 as SASEGT. This CDR3 has 14 amino acids. Trimming stripped 4 bases from V and 2 bases from J, with 10 bases between. The chain couples TRBV6-1 to TRBJ2-3, with D possibly being TRBD2 (6 bases). This clonotype was sampled from an adult who was a healthcare worker with PCR-confirmed SARS-CoV-2 infection or an uninfected control (not recorded which). This sample comprised whole blood, obtained at baseline. The CDR3 protein is CASSGDLYTDTQYF. DNA of the CDR3: TGTGCCAGCAGTGGGGACTTGTACACAGATACGCAGTATTTT.